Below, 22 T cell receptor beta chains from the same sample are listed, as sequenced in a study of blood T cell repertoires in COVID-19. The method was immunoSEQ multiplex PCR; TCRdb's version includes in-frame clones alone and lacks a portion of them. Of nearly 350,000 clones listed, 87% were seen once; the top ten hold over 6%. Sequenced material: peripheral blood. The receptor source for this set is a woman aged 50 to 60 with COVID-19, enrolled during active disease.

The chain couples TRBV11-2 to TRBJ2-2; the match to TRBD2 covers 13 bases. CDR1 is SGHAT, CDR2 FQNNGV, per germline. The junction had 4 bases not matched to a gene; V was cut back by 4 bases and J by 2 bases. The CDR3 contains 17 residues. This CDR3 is CASSSGTSGINTGELFF. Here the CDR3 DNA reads TGTGCCAGCAGCTCCGGGACTAGCGGGATCAACACCGGGGAGCTGTTTTTT.

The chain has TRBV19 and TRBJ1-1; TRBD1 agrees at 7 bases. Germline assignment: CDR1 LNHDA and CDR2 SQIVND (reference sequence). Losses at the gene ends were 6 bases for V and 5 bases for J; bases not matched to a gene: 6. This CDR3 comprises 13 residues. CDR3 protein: CASSHRGRTEAFF. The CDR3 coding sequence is TGTGCCAGTAGCCACAGGGGAAGGACTGAAGCTTTCTTT.

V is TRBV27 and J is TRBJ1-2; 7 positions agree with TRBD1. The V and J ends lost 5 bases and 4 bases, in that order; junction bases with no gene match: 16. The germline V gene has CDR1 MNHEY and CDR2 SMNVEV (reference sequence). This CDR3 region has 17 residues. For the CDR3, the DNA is TGTGCCAGCAGTGCGACAGGGCACCCCAGGCCCGCCTATGGCTACACCTTC. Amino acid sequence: CASSATGHPRPAYGYTF.

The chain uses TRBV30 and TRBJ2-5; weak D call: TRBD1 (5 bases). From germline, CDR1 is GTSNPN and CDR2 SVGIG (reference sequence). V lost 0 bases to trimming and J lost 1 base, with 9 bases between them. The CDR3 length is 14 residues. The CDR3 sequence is CAWSVLRGQETQYF. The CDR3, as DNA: TGTGCCTGGAGTGTACTAAGGGGCCAAGAGACCCAGTACTTC.

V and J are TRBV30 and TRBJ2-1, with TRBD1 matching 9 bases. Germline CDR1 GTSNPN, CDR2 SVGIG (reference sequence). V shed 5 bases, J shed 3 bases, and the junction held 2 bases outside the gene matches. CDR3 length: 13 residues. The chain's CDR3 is CAWGQGIYNEQFF. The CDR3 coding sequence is TGTGCCTGGGGACAGGGGATCTACAATGAGCAGTTCTTC.

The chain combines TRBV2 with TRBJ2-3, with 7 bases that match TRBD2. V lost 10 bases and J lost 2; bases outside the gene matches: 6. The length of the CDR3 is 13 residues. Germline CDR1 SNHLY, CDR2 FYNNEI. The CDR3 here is CATQRENTDTQYF. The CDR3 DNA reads TGTGCCACCCAGCGGGAAAACACAGATACGCAGTATTTT.

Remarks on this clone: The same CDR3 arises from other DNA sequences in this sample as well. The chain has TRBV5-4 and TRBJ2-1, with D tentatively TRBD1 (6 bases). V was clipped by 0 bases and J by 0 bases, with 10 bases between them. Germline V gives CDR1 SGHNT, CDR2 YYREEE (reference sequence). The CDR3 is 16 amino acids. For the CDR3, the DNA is TGTGCCAGCAGCTTGGGAGGGGGAAGCTCCTACAATGAGCAGTTCTTC. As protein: CASSLGGGSSYNEQFF.

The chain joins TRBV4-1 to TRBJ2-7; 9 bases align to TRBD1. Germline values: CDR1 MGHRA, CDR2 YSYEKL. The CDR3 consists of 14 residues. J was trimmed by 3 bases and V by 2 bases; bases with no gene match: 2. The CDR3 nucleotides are TGCGCCAGCAGCCAAAACAGGGGGCACTACGAGCAGTACTTC. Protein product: CASSQNRGHYEQYF.

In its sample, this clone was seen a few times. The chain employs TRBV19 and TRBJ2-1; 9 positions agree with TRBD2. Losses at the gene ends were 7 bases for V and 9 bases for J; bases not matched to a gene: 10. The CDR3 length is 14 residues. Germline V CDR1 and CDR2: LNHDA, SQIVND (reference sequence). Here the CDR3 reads CASTSLGLAGEQFF. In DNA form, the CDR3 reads TGTGCCAGTACTTCATTGGGACTAGCTGGTGAGCAGTTCTTC.

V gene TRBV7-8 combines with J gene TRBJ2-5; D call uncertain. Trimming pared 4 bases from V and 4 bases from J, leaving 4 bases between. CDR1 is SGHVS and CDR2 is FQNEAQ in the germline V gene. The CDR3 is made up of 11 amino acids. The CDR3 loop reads CASSSIETQYF. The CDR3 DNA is TGTGCCAGCAGCTCTATAGAGACCCAGTACTTC.

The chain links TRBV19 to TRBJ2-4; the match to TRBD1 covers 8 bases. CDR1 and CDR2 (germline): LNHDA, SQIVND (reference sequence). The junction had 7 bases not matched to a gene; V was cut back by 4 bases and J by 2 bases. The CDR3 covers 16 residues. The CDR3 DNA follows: TGTGCCAGTAGTACCATAGACAGGGGAACCAAAAACATTCAGTACTTC. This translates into CASSTIDRGTKNIQYF. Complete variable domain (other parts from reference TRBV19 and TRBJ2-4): DGGITQSPKYLFRKEGQNVTLSCEQNLNHDAMYWYRQDPGQGLRLIYYSQIVNDFQKGDIAEGYSVSREKKESFPLTVTSAQKNPTAFYLCASSTIDRGTKNIQYFGAGTRLSVL.

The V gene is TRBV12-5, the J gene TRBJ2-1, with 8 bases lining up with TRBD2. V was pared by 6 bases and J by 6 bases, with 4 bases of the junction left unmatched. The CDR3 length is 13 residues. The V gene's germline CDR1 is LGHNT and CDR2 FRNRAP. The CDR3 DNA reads TGTGCTAGTGGACTCCTAGCGGGCAATGAGCAGTTCTTC. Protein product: CASGLLAGNEQFF.

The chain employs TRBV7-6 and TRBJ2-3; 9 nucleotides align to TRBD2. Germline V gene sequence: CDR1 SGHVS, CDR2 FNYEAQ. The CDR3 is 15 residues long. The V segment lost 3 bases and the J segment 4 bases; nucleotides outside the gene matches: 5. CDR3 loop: CASSLSSGISDTQYF. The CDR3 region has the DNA TGTGCCAGCAGCTTGTCTAGCGGGATTTCAGATACGCAGTATTTT.

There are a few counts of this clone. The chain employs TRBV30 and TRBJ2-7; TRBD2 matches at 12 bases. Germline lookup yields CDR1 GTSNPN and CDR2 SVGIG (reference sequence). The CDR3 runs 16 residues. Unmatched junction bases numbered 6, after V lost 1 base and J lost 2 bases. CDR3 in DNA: TGTGCCTGGAGTGGAGGGACTAGCGGGCTTACCTACGAGCAGTACTTC. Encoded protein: CAWSGGTSGLTYEQYF.

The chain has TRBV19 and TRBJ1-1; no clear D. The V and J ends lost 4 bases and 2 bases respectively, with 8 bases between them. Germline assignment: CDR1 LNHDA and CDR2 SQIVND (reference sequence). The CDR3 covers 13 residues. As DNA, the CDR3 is TGTGCCAGTAGTAACGGGTTTAACACTGAAGCTTTCTTT. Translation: CASSNGFNTEAFF.

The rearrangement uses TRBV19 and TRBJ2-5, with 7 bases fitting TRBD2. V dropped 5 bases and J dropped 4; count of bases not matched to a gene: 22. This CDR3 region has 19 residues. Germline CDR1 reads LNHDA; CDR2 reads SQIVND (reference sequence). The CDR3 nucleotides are TGTGCCAGTAGTTCAAGGGCCCCCACTAGCGCTGTCGGTCGAGAGACCCAGTACTTC. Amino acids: CASSSRAPTSAVGRETQYF.

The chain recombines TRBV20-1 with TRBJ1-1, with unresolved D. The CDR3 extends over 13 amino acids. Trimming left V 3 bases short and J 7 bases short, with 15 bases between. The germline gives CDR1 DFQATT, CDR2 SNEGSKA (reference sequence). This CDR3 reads CSASFAGGFEAFF. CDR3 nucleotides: TGCAGTGCTAGTTTCGCCGGAGGTTTTGAAGCTTTCTTT.

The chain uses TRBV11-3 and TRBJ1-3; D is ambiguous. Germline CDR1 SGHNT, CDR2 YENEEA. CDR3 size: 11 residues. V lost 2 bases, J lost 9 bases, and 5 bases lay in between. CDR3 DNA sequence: TGTGCCAGCAGCTTACGGGGCACCATATATTTT. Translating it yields CASSLRGTIYF.

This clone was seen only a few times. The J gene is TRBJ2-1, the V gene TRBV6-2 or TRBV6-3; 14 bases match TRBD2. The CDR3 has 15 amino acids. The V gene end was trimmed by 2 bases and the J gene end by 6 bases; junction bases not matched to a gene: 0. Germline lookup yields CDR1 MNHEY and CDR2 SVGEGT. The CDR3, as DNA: TGTGCCAGCAGTTACGGGACTAGCGGGAGCAATGAGCAGTTCTTC. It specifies CASSYGTSGSNEQFF.

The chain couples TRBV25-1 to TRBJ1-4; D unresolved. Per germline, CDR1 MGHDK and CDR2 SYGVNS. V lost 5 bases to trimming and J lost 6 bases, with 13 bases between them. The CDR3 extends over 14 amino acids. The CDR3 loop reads CASSIELQHEKLFF. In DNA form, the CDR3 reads TGTGCCAGCAGTATTGAACTCCAACATGAAAAACTGTTTTTT.

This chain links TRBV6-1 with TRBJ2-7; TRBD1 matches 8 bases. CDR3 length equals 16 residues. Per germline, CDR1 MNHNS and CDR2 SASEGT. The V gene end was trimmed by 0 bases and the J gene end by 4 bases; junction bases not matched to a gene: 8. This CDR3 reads CASSEALDRGMYEQYF. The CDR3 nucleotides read TGTGCCAGCAGTGAAGCCTTAGACAGGGGTATGTACGAGCAGTACTTC.

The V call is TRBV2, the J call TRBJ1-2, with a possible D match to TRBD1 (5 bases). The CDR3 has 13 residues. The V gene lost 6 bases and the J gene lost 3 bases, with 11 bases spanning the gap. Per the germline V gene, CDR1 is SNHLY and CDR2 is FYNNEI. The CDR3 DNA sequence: TGTGCCAGCAGCAAACAGGTGCACTATGGCTACACCTTC. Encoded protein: CASSKQVHYGYTF.